The sequence of this T cell receptor beta chain was determined in a study of T cell changes during pregnancy in multiple sclerosis. CDR1 is WNHNN and CDR2 is SYGVQD in the germline V gene (reference sequence). J lost 7 bases, V lost 10 bases, and 9 bases had no gene match. The CDR3 is made up of 14 amino acids. The repertoire was sequenced with immunoSEQ multiplex PCR; TCRdb's copy has only in-frame clones and lacks some. The sample lists 30,000 to 35,000 clones, just over 85% occurring once. The material sequenced was CD4+ T cells from peripheral blood mononuclear cells, taken in the first trimester of pregnancy. The chain recombines TRBV10-1 with TRBJ1-5; 11 nucleotides agree with TRBD1. The clonotype was recovered from a female donor in good health, enrolled as a control in a pregnancy study. CDR3 in DNA: TGCGCCATCTTGGACAGGGGGCTGGAGCAGCCCCAGCATTTT. Its protein product is CAILDRGLEQPQHF.